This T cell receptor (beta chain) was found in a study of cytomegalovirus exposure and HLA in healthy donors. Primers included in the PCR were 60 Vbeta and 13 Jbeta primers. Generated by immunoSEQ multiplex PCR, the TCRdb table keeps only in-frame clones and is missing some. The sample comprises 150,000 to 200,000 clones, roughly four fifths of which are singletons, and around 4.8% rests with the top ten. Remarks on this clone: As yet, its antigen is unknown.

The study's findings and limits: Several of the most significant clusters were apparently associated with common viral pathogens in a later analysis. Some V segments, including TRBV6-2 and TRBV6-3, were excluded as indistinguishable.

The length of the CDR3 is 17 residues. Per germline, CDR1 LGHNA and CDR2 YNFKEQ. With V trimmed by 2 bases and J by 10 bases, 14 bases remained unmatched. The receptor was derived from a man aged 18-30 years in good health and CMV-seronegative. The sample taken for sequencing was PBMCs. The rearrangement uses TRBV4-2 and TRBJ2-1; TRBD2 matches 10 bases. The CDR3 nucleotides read TGTGCCAGCAGCCAACCCGAAGGTAGCGGGAGGCCGAGGGAGCAGTTCTTC. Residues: CASSQPEGSGRPREQFF.